This TCR beta chain was captured in a study of blood T cell repertoires in COVID-19. About the study: Acute and convalescent COVID-19 samples came from the United States, Italy and Spain. PBMCs, B-cell-depleted T cells, or T cells provided the cDNA or gDNA that made up the material.

Study processing details: From reference gene primer amplification, estimates of nucleated cell counts were derived. The method was immunoSEQ multiplex PCR; TCRdb's version includes in-frame clones alone and lacks a portion of them. That table gives V, J and clone size, and the DNA gave D and trimming. The sample lists over 200,000 clones, roughly 76% seen once, with around 5.4% in the top ten. Germline CDR1 and CDR2: SGHNT and YYREEE (reference sequence). V was shortened by 4 bases and J by 0 bases, with 20 bases between the two germline ends. This CDR3 contains 18 residues. The V and J genes are TRBV5-4 and TRBJ1-3; D is unresolved. The receptor's source is a human donor in a cohort sampled during active COVID-19. The source material was peripheral blood. Written as DNA, the CDR3 is TGTGCCAGCAGCCAAGGAATAACAGCCACCCTCTCTGGAAACACCATATATTTT. Translation: CASSQGITATLSGNTIYF.